The TCR beta chain described here comes from a study of T cell responses to AZD1222 COVID-19 vaccine. Across the study: Analyses pooled second doses at about 4 or about 12 weeks. Broader study findings: It was only after the peak T cell response that any repertoires were sampled. At baseline, just a handful of AZD1222 recipients tested seropositive. Vaccination with two AZD1222 doses was followed by a rise in Spike-specific TCR breadth and depth.

Per the germline V gene, CDR1 is MNHNS and CDR2 is SASEGT. Trimming took 0 bases from V and 8 from J, leaving 10 bases between them. There are 13 residues in the CDR3. On this clone: Its matching antigen is unknown.

Assay used: immunoSEQ multiplex PCR; TCRdb lists only in-frame clones, some missing. The sample consists of about 120,000 clones, approximately 90% of them appearing once. The input for sequencing was peripheral blood, taken on day 0 of AZD1222 vaccination. The clonotype was recovered from an adult in good health. This chain links TRBV6-1 with TRBJ1-2, with D possibly TRBD1 on 6 matching bases. CDR3 region: CASSEAGAVGYTF. CDR3 nucleotides: TGTGCCAGCAGTGAAGCGGGGGCAGTCGGCTACACCTTC.